This T cell receptor (beta chain) came from a study of T cell repertoires in cytomegalovirus infection. Across the study: Selected CMV epitopes included recently identified HLA-C-restricted ones as well as well-studied HLA-B-restricted ones. Notes on the study in general: Dominating the ex vivo response were TCR beta clonotypes that were CMV-specific and HLA-C-restricted.

With 2 bases removed from V and 4 bases from J, the gap between germline ends came to 14 bases. From germline, CDR1 is MGHRA and CDR2 YSYEKL. The CDR3 runs 16 residues. This clonotype has more than one count but fewer than ten. Its antigen is undetermined. TCRdb ran MiXCR on the reads and lists one entry per CDR3 protein. This table holds about 920,000 distinct CDR3 sequences, under 40% found once. The V and J genes are TRBV4-1 and TRBJ2-2; D remains unclear. This specimen was cultured CD8+ T cells from PBMCs, taken from culture after CMV antigen stimulation. This receptor was taken from a human donor in good health (CMV status not recorded). Some clones in this sample may be carry-over from other donors' samples. CDR3 coding DNA: TGCGCCAGCAGCCAAACCGGACCCGTAGGCACCGGGGAGCTGTTTTTT. Translating gives CASSQTGPVGTGELFF.